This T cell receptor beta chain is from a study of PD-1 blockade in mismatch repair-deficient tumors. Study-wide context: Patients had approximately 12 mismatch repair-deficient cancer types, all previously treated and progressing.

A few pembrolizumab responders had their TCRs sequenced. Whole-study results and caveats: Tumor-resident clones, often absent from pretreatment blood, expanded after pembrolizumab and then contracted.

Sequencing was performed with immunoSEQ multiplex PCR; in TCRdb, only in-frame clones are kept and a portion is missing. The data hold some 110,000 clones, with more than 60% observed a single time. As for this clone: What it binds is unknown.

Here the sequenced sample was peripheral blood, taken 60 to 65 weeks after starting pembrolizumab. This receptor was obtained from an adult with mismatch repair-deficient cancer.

The CDR3 DNA reads as TGCGCCAGCAGTGGGATCCTAGCCGGCGAGCAGTACTTC. Its translation is CASSGILAGEQYF. This chain connects TRBV4-1 to TRBJ2-7; D is perhaps TRBD2 (5 bases). Germline CDR1 and CDR2: MGHRA and YSYEKL. The CDR3 is 13 residues long. V was cut by 6 bases and J by 6 bases, with 15 bases left in between.